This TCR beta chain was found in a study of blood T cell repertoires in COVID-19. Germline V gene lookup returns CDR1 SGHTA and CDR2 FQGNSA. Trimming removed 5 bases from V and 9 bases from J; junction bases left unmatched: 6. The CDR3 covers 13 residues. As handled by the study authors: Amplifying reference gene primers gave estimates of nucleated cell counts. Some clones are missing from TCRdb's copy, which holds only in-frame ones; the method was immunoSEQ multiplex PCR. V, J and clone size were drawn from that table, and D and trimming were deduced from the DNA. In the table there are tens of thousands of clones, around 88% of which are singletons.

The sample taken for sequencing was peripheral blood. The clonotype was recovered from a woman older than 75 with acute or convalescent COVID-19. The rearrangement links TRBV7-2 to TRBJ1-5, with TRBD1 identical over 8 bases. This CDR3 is CASSLDRDRPQHF. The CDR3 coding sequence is TGTGCCAGCAGCCTGGACAGGGATCGGCCCCAGCATTTT.